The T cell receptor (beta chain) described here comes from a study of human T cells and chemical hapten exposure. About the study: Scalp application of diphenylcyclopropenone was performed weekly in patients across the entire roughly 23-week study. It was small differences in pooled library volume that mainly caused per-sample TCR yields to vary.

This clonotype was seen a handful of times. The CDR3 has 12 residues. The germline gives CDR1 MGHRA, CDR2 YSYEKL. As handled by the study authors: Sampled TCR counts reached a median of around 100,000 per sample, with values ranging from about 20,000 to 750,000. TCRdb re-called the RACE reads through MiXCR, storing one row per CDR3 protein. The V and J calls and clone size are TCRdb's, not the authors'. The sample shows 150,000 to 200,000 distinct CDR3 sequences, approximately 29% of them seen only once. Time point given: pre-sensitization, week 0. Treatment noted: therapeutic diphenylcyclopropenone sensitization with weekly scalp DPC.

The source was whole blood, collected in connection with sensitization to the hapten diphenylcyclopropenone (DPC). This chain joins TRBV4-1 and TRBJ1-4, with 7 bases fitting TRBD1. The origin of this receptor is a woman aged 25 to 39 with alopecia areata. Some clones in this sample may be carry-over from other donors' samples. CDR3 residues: CPQRGPNEKLFF. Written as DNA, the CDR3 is TGCCCTCAGAGGGGGCCCAATGAAAAACTGTTTTTT.